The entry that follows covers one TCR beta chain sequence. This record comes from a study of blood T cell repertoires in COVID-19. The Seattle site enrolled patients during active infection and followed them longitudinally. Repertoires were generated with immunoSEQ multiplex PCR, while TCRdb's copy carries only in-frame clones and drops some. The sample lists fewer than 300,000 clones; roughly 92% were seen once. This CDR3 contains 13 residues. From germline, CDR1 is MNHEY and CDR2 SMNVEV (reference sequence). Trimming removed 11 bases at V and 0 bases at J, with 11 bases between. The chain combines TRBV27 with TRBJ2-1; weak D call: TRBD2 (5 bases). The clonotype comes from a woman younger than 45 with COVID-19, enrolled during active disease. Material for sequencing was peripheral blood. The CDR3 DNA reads TGTGCCGCCGGGAAGAGCTCCTACAATGAGCAGTTCTTC. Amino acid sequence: CAAGKSSYNEQFF.